This entry is about one T cell receptor (beta chain). The sample is drawn from a study of blood T cell repertoires in COVID-19. The V and J ends lost 1 base and 2 bases, in that order; junction bases with no gene match: 5. Germline V CDR1 and CDR2: LNHNV, YYDKDF (reference sequence). CDR3 length: 16 amino acids. Sequencing was performed with immunoSEQ multiplex PCR; in TCRdb, only in-frame clones are kept and a portion is missing. Counted here are 65,000 to 90,000 clones, roughly 88% occurring once; the ten biggest clones make up approximately 6.7%. This chain connects TRBV15 to TRBJ2-5; TRBD1 matches at 9 bases. The sample consisted of peripheral blood. The source is a woman at least 80 years old with acute or convalescent COVID-19. The chain's CDR3 is CATSRARGQGQETQYF. The CDR3, as DNA: TGTGCCACCAGCAGAGCTAGGGGACAGGGTCAAGAGACCCAGTACTTC.